This T cell receptor beta chain is from a study of blood T cell repertoires in COVID-19. At the level of the study: PBMCs, B-cell-depleted T cells, or T cells provided the cDNA or gDNA that made up the material.

Original data processing: Reference gene primer amplification in the assay estimated nucleated cell counts. Clones were read by immunoSEQ multiplex PCR, and TCRdb kept only the in-frame ones, dropping some. The DNA gave D and trimming, while V, J and clone size come from that table. The sample records fewer than 450,000 clones, about nine tenths being singletons. This CDR3 has 12 residues. Germline lookup yields CDR1 MNHNY and CDR2 SVGAGI (reference sequence). V trimming: 6 bases; J trimming: 7 bases; junction bases outside the gene matches: 6. The sample was peripheral blood. The origin of this receptor is a woman aged 65 to 85 with COVID-19, enrolled during active disease. This rearrangement joins TRBV6-6 to TRBJ2-7; 7 bases are shared with TRBD1. The CDR3 protein is CASSQYRGEQYF. In DNA form, the CDR3 reads TGTGCCAGCAGCCAATACAGGGGTGAGCAGTACTTC.